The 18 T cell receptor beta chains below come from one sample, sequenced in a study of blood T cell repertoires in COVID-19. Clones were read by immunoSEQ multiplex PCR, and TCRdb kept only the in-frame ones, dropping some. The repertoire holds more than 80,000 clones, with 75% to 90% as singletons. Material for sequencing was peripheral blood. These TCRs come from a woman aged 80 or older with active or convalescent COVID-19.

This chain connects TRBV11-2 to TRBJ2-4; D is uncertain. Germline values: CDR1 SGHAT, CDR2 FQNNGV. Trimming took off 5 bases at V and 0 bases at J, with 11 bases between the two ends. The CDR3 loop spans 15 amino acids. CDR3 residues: CASSPHSIAKNIQYF. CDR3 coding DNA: TGTGCCAGCAGCCCCCATAGTATAGCCAAAAACATTCAGTACTTC.

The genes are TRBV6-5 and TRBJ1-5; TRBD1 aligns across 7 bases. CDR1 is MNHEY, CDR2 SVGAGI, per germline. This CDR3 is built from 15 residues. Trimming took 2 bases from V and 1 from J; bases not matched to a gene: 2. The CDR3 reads CASSYRQGSNQPQHF. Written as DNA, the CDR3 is TGTGCCAGCAGTTACCGACAGGGAAGCAATCAGCCCCAGCATTTT.

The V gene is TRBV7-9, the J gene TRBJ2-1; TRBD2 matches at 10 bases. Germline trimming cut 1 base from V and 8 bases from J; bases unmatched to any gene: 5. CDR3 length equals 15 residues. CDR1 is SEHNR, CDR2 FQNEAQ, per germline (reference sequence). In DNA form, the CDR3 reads TGTGCCAGCAGCTTAGAGCTAGCGGGGGAAGATGAGCAGTTCTTC. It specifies CASSLELAGEDEQFF.

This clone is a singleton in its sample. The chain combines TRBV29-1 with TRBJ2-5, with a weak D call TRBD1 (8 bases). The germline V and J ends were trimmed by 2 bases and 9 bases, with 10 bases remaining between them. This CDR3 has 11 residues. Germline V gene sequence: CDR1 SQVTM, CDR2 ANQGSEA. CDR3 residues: CSVETGGAQYF. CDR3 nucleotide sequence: TGCAGCGTTGAAACAGGGGGGGCCCAGTACTTC. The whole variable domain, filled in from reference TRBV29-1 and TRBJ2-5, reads SAVISQKPSRDICQRGTSLTIQCQVDSQVTMMFWYRQQPGQSLTLIATANQGSEATYESGFVIDKFPISRPNLTFSTLTVSNMSPEDSSIYLCSVETGGAQYFGPGTRLLVL.

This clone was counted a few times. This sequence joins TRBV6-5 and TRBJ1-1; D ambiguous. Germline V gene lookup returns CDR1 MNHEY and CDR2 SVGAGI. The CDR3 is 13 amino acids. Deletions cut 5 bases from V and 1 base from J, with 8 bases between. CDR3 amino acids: CASSPPQNTEAFF. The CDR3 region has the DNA TGTGCCAGCAGTCCCCCCCAGAACACTGAAGCTTTCTTT.

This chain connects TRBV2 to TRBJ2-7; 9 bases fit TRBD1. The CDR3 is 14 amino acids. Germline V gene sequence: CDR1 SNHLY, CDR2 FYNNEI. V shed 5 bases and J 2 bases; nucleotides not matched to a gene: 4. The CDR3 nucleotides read TGTGCCAGCAGTCGGGACAGGGCGGCCTACGAGCAGTACTTC. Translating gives CASSRDRAAYEQYF. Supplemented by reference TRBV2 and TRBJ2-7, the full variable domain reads EPEVTQTPSHQVTQMGQEVILRCVPISNHLYFYWYRQILGQKVEFLVSFYNNEISEKSEIFDDQFSVERPDGSNFTLKIRSTKLEDSAMYFCASSRDRAAYEQYFGPGTRLTVT.

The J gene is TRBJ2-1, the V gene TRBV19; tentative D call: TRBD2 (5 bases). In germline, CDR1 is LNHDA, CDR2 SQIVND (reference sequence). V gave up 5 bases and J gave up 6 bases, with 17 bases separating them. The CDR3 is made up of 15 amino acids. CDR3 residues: CASSLLLGSSNEQFF. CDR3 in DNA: TGTGCCAGTAGTCTCTTACTAGGATCCAGCAATGAGCAGTTCTTC.

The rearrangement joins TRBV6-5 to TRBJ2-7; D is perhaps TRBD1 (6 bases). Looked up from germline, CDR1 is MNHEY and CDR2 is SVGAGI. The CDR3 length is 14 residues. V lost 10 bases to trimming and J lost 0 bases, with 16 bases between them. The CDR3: CATKPGQYSYEQYF. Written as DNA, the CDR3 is TGTGCCACGAAACCGGGACAATACTCCTACGAGCAGTACTTC.

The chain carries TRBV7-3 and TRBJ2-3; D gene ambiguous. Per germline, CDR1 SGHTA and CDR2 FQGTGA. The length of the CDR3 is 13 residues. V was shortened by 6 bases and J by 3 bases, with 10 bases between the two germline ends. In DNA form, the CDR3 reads TGTGCCAGCAGTTTTACCGGGACAGATACGCAGTATTTT. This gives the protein CASSFTGTDTQYF.

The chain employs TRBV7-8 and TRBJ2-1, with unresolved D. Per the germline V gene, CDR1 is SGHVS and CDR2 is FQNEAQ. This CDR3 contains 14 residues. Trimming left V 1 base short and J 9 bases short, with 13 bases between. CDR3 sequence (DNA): TGTGCCAGCAGCTTAGTGGTCGATAGAGGTGAGCAGTTCTTC. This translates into CASSLVVDRGEQFF.

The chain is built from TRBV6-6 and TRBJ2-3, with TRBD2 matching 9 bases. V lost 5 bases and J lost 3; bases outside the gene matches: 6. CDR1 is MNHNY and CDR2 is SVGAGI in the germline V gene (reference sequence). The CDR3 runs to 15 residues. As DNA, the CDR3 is TGTGCCAGCAGTAAGAGCGGGGGGAGGACAGATACGCAGTATTTT. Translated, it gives CASSKSGGRTDTQYF.

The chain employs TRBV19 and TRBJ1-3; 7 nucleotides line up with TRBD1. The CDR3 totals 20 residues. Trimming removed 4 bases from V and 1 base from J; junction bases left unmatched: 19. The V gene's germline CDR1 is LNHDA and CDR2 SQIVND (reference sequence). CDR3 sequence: CASSNSRTGRSPHSGNTIYF. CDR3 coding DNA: TGTGCCAGTAGTAATAGCCGGACAGGTCGTTCTCCACATTCTGGAAACACCATATATTTT.

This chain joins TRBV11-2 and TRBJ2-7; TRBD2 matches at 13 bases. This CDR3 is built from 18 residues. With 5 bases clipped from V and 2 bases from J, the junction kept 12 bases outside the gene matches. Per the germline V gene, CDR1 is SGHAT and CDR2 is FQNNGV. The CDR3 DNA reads TGTGCCAGCAGCCCCGGACTAGCGGGAGTCGTCCTCCCCTACGAGCAGTACTTC. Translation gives CASSPGLAGVVLPYEQYF. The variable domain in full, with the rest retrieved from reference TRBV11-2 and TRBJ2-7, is EAGVAQSPRYKIIEKRQSVAFWCNPISGHATLYWYQQILGQGPKLLIQFQNNGVVDDSQLPKDRFSAERLKGVDSTLKIQPAKLEDSAVYLCASSPGLAGVVLPYEQYFGPGTRLTVT.

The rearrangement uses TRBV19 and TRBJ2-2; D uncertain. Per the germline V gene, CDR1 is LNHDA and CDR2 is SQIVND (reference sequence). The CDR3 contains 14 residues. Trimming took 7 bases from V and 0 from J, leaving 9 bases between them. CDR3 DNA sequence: TGTGCCAGTACCGCTGGGCCGAACACCGGGGAGCTGTTTTTT. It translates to CASTAGPNTGELFF.

The DNA for the CDR3 is TGTGCCAGCTCACCACCGGGGAGCGGCGTCGTTAATGAGCAGTTCTTC. This encodes CASSPPGSGVVNEQFF. The genes are TRBV18 and TRBJ2-1, with D perhaps matching TRBD2 (5 bases). The CDR3 totals 16 residues. Germline V lookup: CDR1 KGHSH, CDR2 LQKENI. Trimming removed 0 bases from V and 7 bases from J, with 16 bases in between.

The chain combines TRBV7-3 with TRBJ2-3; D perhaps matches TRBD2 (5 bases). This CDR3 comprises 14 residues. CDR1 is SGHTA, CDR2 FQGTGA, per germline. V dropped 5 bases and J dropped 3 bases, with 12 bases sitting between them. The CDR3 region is CASSQLGGTDTQYF. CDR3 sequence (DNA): TGTGCCAGCAGCCAACTAGGTGGGACAGATACGCAGTATTTT. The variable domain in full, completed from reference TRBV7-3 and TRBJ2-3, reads GAGVSQTPSNKVTEKGKYVELRCDPISGHTALYWYRQSLGQGPEFLIYFQGTGAADDSGLPNDRFFAVRPEGSVSTLKIQRTERGDSAVYLCASSQLGGTDTQYFGPGTRLTVL.

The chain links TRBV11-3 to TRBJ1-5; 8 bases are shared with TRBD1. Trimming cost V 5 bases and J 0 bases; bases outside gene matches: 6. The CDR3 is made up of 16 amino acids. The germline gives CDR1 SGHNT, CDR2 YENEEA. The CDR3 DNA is TGTGCCAGCAGCCACCGGACAGGGAATAGCAATCAGCCCCAGCATTTT. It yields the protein CASSHRTGNSNQPQHF.

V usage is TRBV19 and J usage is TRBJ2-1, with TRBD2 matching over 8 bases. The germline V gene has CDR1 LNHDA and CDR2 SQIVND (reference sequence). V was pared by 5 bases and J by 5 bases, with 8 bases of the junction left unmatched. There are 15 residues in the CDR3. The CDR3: CASSPAGLGNNEQFF. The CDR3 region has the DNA TGTGCCAGTAGTCCCGCGGGACTAGGGAACAATGAGCAGTTCTTC.